This T cell receptor beta chain stems from a study of T cell responses to AZD1222 COVID-19 vaccine. Study-level findings and limits: Mostly white British, mostly female donors; authors suggested clonal diversity may be underestimated. Elevations in Spike-specific TCR breadth and depth followed administration of two AZD1222 doses. Sampled repertoires all dated from after the peak T cell response.

Method: immunoSEQ multiplex PCR; TCRdb's copy keeps in-frame clones and lacks some. The table has around 120,000 clones, about 87% seen once; the top ten hold around 5%. V lost 4 bases and J lost 8; bases outside the gene matches: 10. Germline assignment: CDR1 MDHEN and CDR2 SYDVKM. The CDR3 extends over 16 amino acids. This clone came up once. Antigen: not known. Here the sequenced sample was peripheral blood, taken on day 0 of AZD1222 vaccination. The chain recombines TRBV28 with TRBJ1-6, with 8 bases lining up with TRBD1. The receptor's source is an adult in good health. The CDR3 loop reads CASSSPWTGFHSPLHF. CDR3 nucleotide sequence: TGTGCCAGCAGTTCCCCTTGGACAGGGTTTCATTCACCCCTCCACTTT.